The T cell receptor (beta chain) described here comes from a study of T cell responses to AZD1222 COVID-19 vaccine. Concerning this clone itself: The target antigen is unknown.

Trimming cost V 3 bases and J 2 bases, with 8 bases left between them. CDR1 and CDR2 from the germline V gene are SGHTA and FQGNSA. This CDR3 spans 13 amino acids. The study, taken as a whole, reports: Just a handful of AZD1222 recipients tested seropositive at baseline. Targets within unmutated variant regions were reportedly found for nearly half of spike-specific TCRs. Researchers took repertoire samples only after the peak T cell response had come.

Clones were read by immunoSEQ multiplex PCR, and TCRdb kept only the in-frame ones, dropping some. Of about 140,000 clones listed, 92% are singletons. This TCR came from an adult who received the AZD1222 COVID-19 vaccine. Sequenced here: peripheral blood, sampled 28 days after the second AZD1222 dose. The chain employs TRBV7-2 and TRBJ2-7; D might be TRBD2 (5 bases). The CDR3 DNA follows: TGTGCCAGCAGCTTGAGGGATACCTACGAGCAGTACTTC. Residues: CASSLRDTYEQYF.